The clone carrying this T cell receptor beta chain was counted at least ten times. Its antigen is as yet unknown. Amplified regions were TCR beta CDR3 sequences from RNA transcripts. First-round RT-PCR with HTBI primers amplified the TCR CDR3 region. One entry per CDR3 protein results from TCRdb running MiXCR on the multiplex PCR reads. The table has approximately 360,000 distinct CDR3 sequences, around a sixth seen once. Participants, patients aged 18 to 65, had newly diagnosed hyperthyroidism with a duration under 2 months. Investigators excluded patients with uncontrolled infection, other autoimmune disease, pregnancy or lactation. With V trimmed by 4 bases and J by 4 bases, 3 bases remained unmatched. There are 13 residues in the CDR3. Germline CDR1 and CDR2: MNHEY and SMNVEV (reference sequence). The data were taken from a study of T cells in Graves' hyperthyroidism and ophthalmopathy. Overall study findings and caveats: Most thyroid-expanded clonotypes above 0.001 were also found in blood.

This receptor was taken from a woman under 30 with Graves' hyperthyroidism that later progressed to Graves' ophthalmopathy. The source material was blood. The chain couples TRBV27 to TRBJ2-7, with 8 nucleotides matching TRBD2. The CDR3 bases are TGTGCCAGCAGTTACGGGAGGGGATACGAGCAGTACTTC. Its protein is CASSYGRGYEQYF.